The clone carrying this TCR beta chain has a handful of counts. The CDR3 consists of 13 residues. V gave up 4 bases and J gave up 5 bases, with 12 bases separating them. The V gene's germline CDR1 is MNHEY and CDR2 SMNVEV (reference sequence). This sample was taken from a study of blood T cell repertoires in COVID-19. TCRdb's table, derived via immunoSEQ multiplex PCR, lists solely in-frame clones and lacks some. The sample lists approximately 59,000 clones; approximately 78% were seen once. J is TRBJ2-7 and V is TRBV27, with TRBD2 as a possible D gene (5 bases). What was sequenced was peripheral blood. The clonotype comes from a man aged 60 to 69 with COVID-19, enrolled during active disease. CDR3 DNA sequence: TGTGCCAGCAGTTCAAATCTAGCTGACGAGCAGTACTTC. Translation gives CASSSNLADEQYF.